The 21 T cell receptor beta chains in this list originate from one sample, sequenced in a study of CD8+CD57+ T cells in acquired aplastic anemia. TCR beta VDJ and CDR3 were profiled, and genomic DNA was the template. TCRdb analysed the reads with MiXCR anew, one entry per CDR3 protein. The sample includes roughly 290,000 distinct CDR3 sequences, 45% to 65% of them seen just once. Patients included in sequencing had previously demonstrated CD8+CD57+ cell expansion by flow cytometry. The sample comprised sorted CD4+, CD8+, or CD8+CD57+ T cells (not recorded which) from PBMCs. The receptors derive from a human donor with aplastic anemia.

The chain uses TRBV19 and TRBJ2-1; TRBD2 might be the D (5 bases). Germline CDR1 reads LNHDA; CDR2 reads SQIVND (reference sequence). Trimming removed 8 bases from V and 2 bases from J, with 16 bases in between. The CDR3 loop spans 15 amino acids. CDR3 bases: TGTGCCAGTGGGGTTTCGGGATTGACCTACAATGAGCAGTTCTTC. Its protein product is CASGVSGLTYNEQFF.

The table lists this clonotype with many counts. The chain uses TRBV5-1 and TRBJ2-3, with D perhaps TRBD1 (6 bases). V lost 0 bases to trimming and J lost 13 bases, with 15 bases between them. The CDR3 is 13 amino acids. Germline lookup yields CDR1 SGHRS and CDR2 YFSETQ. The DNA for the CDR3 is TGCGCCAGCAGCTTGGATGGGACACCGAGGAAGTATTTT. It encodes CASSLDGTPRKYF.

This chain links TRBV2 with TRBJ2-1, with TRBD2 matching 11 bases. J gave up 5 bases and V 6 bases, and 0 bases lay outside the gene matches. Looked up from germline, CDR1 is SNHLY and CDR2 is FYNNEI. The length of the CDR3 is 13 residues. CDR3 nucleotide sequence: TGTGCCAGCAGACTAGCGGGGGACAATGAGCAGTTCTTC. Encoded protein: CASRLAGDNEQFF.

This clonotype was recorded once. The genes are TRBV20-1 and TRBJ2-7; TRBD2 agrees at 7 bases. Germline assignment: CDR1 DFQATT and CDR2 SNEGSKA (reference sequence). The CDR3 is 13 residues long. V shed 1 base, J shed 0 bases, and the junction held 0 bases outside the gene matches. The CDR3 region is CSARAGGSYEQYF. DNA for the CDR3: TGCAGTGCTAGAGCGGGGGGCTCCTACGAGCAGTACTTC.

V gene TRBV5-6 combines with J gene TRBJ2-2, with 12 bases identical to TRBD2. The V gene's germline CDR1 is SGHDT and CDR2 YYEEEE. The CDR3 runs 19 residues. V shed 4 bases and J 3 bases; nucleotides not matched to a gene: 13. CDR3 in amino acids: CASSLDRLAGGHDTGELFF. As DNA, the CDR3 is TGTGCCAGCAGCCTCGACAGGCTAGCGGGGGGGCATGACACCGGGGAGCTGTTTTTT.

This chain uses TRBV20-1 with TRBJ1-5; the D gene is possibly TRBD1 (5 bases). Per germline, CDR1 DFQATT and CDR2 SNEGSKA (reference sequence). V was shortened by 2 bases and J by 14 bases, with 19 bases between the two germline ends. CDR3 size: 13 residues. CDR3 nucleotides: TGCAGTGCTAGAACCGGGACTAGCGGGTACGAGCATTTT. This sequence encodes CSARTGTSGYEHF.

This clonotype has only a few counts. This rearrangement joins TRBV24-1 to TRBJ2-5; D possibly corresponds to TRBD1 (5 bases). Germline CDR1 and CDR2: KGHDR and SFDVKD. V dropped 3 bases and J dropped 5 bases, with 12 bases sitting between them. The CDR3 sequence is 14 residues long. The chain's CDR3 is CATSDQGARETQYF. CDR3 DNA: TGTGCCACCAGTGATCAAGGGGCTCGGGAGACCCAGTACTTC.

This clonotype was seen at least ten times. The chain couples TRBV5-6 to TRBJ1-4, with D perhaps TRBD1 (5 bases). V lost 5 bases, J lost 8 bases, and 13 bases lay in between. The CDR3 consists of 13 residues. Germline lookup yields CDR1 SGHDT and CDR2 YYEEEE. CDR3 loop: CASRSVQGEKLFF. In DNA, the CDR3 is TGTGCCAGCAGATCAGTTCAGGGAGAAAAACTGTTTTTT.

In its sample, this clonotype was seen many times. The chain recombines TRBV20-1 with TRBJ2-3, with TRBD2 matching 9 bases. CDR3 size: 15 residues. Looked up from germline, CDR1 is DFQATT and CDR2 is SNEGSKA (reference sequence). Trimming took 5 bases from V and 5 from J; bases not matched to a gene: 11. The CDR3 DNA reads TGCAGTGCTCCCCAAGGCGGGGGGGGGTTAGATACGCAGTATTTT. The encoded protein is CSAPQGGGGLDTQYF.

This clonotype was seen repeatedly, ten times or more. The rearrangement joins TRBV7-9 to TRBJ1-1, with D tentatively TRBD1 (5 bases). Germline V gene data show CDR1 as SEHNR and CDR2 as FQNEAQ (reference sequence). Trimming removed 5 bases from V and 11 bases from J, with 27 bases in between. CDR3 size: 16 residues. This CDR3 reads CASSSGGTRAFASAFF. The DNA for the CDR3 is TGTGCCAGCAGCAGTGGGGGTACGCGGGCCTTTGCGTCGGCTTTCTTT. Combining the CDR3 with reference TRBV7-9 and TRBJ1-1 gives the whole variable domain DTGVSQNPRHKITKRGQNVTFRCDPISEHNRLYWYRQTLGQGPEFLTYFQNEAQLEKSRLLSDRFSAERPKGSFSTLEIQRTEQGDSAMYLCASSSGGTRAFASAFFGQGTRLTVV.

A word on this clonotype: A junction boundary mismatches the germline segment, possibly from a read error. This chain uses TRBV24-1 with TRBJ1-5; no clear D. The germline gives CDR1 KGHDR, CDR2 SFDVKD. The CDR3 has 14 amino acids. The CDR3 DNA sequence: TGTGCCAGCAGTTTATCCCTCGGGAGGCAGCCCCAGCATTTT. Translation: CASSLSLGRQPQHF.

This clonotype has a handful of counts. The chain is built from TRBV6-5 and TRBJ1-4; D ambiguous. CDR3 length equals 15 residues. The germline CDR1 and CDR2 sequences are MNHEY and SVGAGI. V shed 1 base and J shed 4 bases, with 10 bases lying between them. CDR3 protein: CASSYYGGRNEKLFF. As DNA, the CDR3 is TGTGCCAGCAGTTACTATGGCGGACGTAATGAAAAACTGTTTTTT.

This clonotype was seen at least ten times. The chain couples TRBV6-1 to TRBJ2-3; possible D gene TRBD1, 6 bases. V lost 3 bases to trimming and J lost 5 bases, with 9 bases between them. Germline V gene lookup returns CDR1 MNHNS and CDR2 SASEGT. This CDR3 comprises 13 residues. The DNA for the CDR3 is TGTGCCAGCAGTGAGACAGGTAGAGATACGCAGTATTTT. This sequence encodes CASSETGRDTQYF.

V and J are TRBV20-1 and TRBJ2-2; no definite D call. Germline lookup yields CDR1 DFQATT and CDR2 SNEGSKA (reference sequence). This CDR3 region has 13 residues. V lost 0 bases and J 8 bases, leaving 10 bases between the germline ends. This CDR3 is CSARDVDRGELFF. The CDR3 nucleotides read TGCAGTGCTAGAGATGTAGATCGAGGGGAGCTGTTTTTT.

The chain joins TRBV2 to TRBJ2-2; 7 bases are a match to TRBD2. V was clipped by 2 bases and J by 4 bases; unmatched bases: 10. Looked up from germline, CDR1 is SNHLY and CDR2 is FYNNEI. The CDR3 has 17 amino acids. This CDR3 is CASSERPSGTSTGELFF. The CDR3 DNA reads TGTGCCAGCAGTGAACGGCCTAGCGGAACTAGCACCGGGGAGCTGTTTTTT.

This clonotype was found a few times. The V call is TRBV20-1, the J call TRBJ1-2; TRBD1 matches at 7 bases. Germline loops: CDR1 DFQATT, CDR2 SNEGSKA (reference sequence). V was clipped by 4 bases and J by 6 bases; unmatched bases: 2. The CDR3 length is 11 residues. CDR3 protein: CSAITGDGYTF. The CDR3 region has the DNA TGCAGTGCTATTACAGGGGATGGCTACACCTTC.

A note on this clonotype: The missing conserved phenylalanine or tryptophan at the end of this CDR3 makes a read error likely. CDR3 residues: CATSDFYEQYL. The CDR3 nucleotides read TGTGCCACCAGTGATTTCTACGAGCAGTACCTC. The chain uses TRBV24-1 and TRBJ2-7; D call uncertain. The CDR3 covers 11 residues. V was clipped by 1 base and J by 3 bases, with 0 bases between them. Germline assignment: CDR1 KGHDR and CDR2 SFDVKD.

This clonotype was found many times. This CDR3 is CSASPGLIKDYEQYF. Written as DNA, the CDR3 is TGCAGTGCTAGTCCGGGCCTAATAAAGGACTACGAGCAGTACTTC. This chain links TRBV20-1 with TRBJ2-7, with no clear D. The CDR3 has 15 residues. V lost 3 bases, J lost 3 bases, and 18 bases lay in between. Looked up from germline, CDR1 is DFQATT and CDR2 is SNEGSKA (reference sequence).

The sample holds many counts of this clonotype. V and J are TRBV25-1 and TRBJ2-7; 7 bases align to TRBD1. This CDR3 is built from 12 residues. CDR1 and CDR2 (germline): MGHDK, SYGVNS. V shed 7 bases, J shed 2 bases, and the junction held 2 bases outside the gene matches. CDR3 amino acids: CASTRGTYEQYF. The CDR3 nucleotides read TGTGCCAGCACCAGGGGGACCTACGAGCAGTACTTC.

This rearrangement joins TRBV29-1 to TRBJ1-2; D remains unclear. V lost 1 base and J lost 6, with 6 bases in between. The V gene's germline CDR1 is SQVTM and CDR2 ANQGSEA. The CDR3 consists of 11 residues. The CDR3 is CSVEGMNGYTF. The CDR3 bases are TGCAGCGTTGAAGGGATGAATGGCTACACCTTC.

This clonotype occurred a few times. The chain has TRBV20-1 and TRBJ2-1; perhaps TRBD1 as D (7 bases). Germline V lookup: CDR1 DFQATT, CDR2 SNEGSKA (reference sequence). The germline V and J ends were trimmed by 0 bases and 3 bases, with 30 bases remaining between them. The CDR3 totals 21 residues. In nucleotides, the CDR3 is TGCAGTGCTAGAGATGCGGGAACCAAGACAGGGCTAGGCCCCTTCTACAATGAGCAGTTCTTC. This codes for CSARDAGTKTGLGPFYNEQFF.